Below, 5 T cell receptor beta chains from the same sample are listed, as sequenced in a study of immune characterization of retroperitoneal liposarcoma. Each CDR3 protein gets one entry after TCRdb re-called the PCR reads with MiXCR. This sample has some 9,300 distinct CDR3 sequences; roughly 35% occur once, and the top ten carry under 25%. Sequencing input: tumor tissue. The receptors derive from a male donor with retroperitoneal liposarcoma.

The chain combines TRBV7-2 with TRBJ1-6, with a tentative D call TRBD1 (5 bases). The CDR3 is 15 amino acids. Trimming shortened V by 5 bases and J by 12 bases, and 20 bases separated the two germline ends. The germline V gene has CDR1 SGHTA and CDR2 FQGNSA. The CDR3 loop reads CASSPGGDLEGPLHF. In DNA, the CDR3 is TGTGCCAGCAGCCCGGGGGGGGACCTCGAAGGACCCCTCCACTTT.

The V and J genes are TRBV28 and TRBJ2-1; 12 bases line up with TRBD2. Losses at the gene ends were 4 bases for V and 9 bases for J; bases not matched to a gene: 7. The CDR3 has 15 amino acids. CDR1 and CDR2 from the germline V gene are MDHEN and SYDVKM. In DNA, the CDR3 is TGTGCCAGCAGTTCCTCTAGCGGGAGGGCCTTTGAGCAGTTCTTC. It encodes CASSSSSGRAFEQFF.

This chain links TRBV27 with TRBJ2-1; D is possibly TRBD1 or TRBD2 (5 bases each). Matching the DNA end better, TRBJ2-5 makes the J call doubtful. The CDR3 totals 13 residues. The V gene's germline CDR1 is MNHEY and CDR2 SMNVEV (reference sequence). The CDR3 spells CASSLGSGRTQYF. CDR3 nucleotide sequence: TGTGCCAGCAGTTTAGGGTCAGGGAGGACCCAGTACTTC.

The chain links TRBV27 to TRBJ2-2, with 9 nucleotides matching TRBD1. This CDR3 contains 16 residues. Germline V gene sequence: CDR1 MNHEY, CDR2 SMNVEV (reference sequence). The ends lost 3 bases at V and 4 bases at J; junction bases unmatched: 6. CDR3 DNA: TGTGCCAGCAGTTTTAGGGGACAGGGTCGCACCGGGGAGCTGTTTTTT. It yields the protein CASSFRGQGRTGELFF.

Judged by abundance, this clonotype is medium-sized. This rearrangement joins TRBV6-1 to TRBJ2-5; TRBD2 might be the D (6 bases). Per germline, CDR1 MNHNS and CDR2 SASEGT. V was cut by 5 bases and J by 1 base, with 20 bases left in between. The CDR3 extends over 17 amino acids. Here the CDR3 reads CASSLDGGALSQETQYF. CDR3 nucleotide sequence: TGTGCCAGCAGTCTGGATGGAGGGGCCCTCTCCCAAGAGACCCAGTACTTC.